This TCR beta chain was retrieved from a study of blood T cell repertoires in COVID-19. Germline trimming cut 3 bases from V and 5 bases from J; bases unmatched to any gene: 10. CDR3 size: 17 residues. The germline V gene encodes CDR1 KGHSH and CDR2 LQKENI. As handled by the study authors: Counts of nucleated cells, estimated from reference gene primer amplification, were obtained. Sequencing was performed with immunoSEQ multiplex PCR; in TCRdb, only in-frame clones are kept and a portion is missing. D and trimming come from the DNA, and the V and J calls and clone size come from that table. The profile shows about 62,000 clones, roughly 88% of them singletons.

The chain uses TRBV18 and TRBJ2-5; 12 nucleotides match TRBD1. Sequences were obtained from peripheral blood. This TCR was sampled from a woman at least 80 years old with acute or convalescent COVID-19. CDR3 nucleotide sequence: TGTGCCAGCTCACCGAACACCGGGACAGGGGGCGCGGAGACCCAGTACTTC. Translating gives CASSPNTGTGGAETQYF.